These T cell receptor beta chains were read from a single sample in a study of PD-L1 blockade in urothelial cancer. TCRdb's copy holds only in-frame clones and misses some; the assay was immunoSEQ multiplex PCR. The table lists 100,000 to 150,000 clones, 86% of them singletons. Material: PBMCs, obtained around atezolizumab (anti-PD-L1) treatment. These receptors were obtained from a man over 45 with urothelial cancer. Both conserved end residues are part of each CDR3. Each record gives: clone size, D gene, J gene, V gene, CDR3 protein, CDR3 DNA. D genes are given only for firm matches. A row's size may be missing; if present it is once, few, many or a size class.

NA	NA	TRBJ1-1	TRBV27	CASSLSSGNTEAFF	TGTGCCAGCAGTTTATCCTCGGGGAACACTGAAGCTTTCTTT
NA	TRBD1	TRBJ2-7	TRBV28	CASSSPGTGRGPMSYEQYF	TGTGCCAGCAGTTCCCCCGGGACAGGGAGGGGTCCGATGTCCTACGAGCAGTACTTC
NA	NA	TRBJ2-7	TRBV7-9	CASSDQGSIFYEQYF	TGTGCCAGCAGCGATCAGGGGTCAATCTTCTACGAGCAGTACTTC
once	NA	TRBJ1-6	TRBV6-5	CASSPTGNSPLHF	TGTGCCAGCAGCCCGACTGGGAATTCACCCCTCCACTTT
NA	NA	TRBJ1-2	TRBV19	CASSIPGVHGYTF	TGTGCCAGTAGTATACCGGGTGTTCATGGCTACACCTTC
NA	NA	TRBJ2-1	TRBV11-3	CASSLDERGRGTYNEQFF	TGTGCCAGCAGCTTAGATGAGAGAGGGCGCGGAACCTACAATGAGCAGTTCTTC
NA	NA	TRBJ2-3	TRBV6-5	CASSYQAGNTDTQYF	TGTGCCAGCAGTTACCAAGCAGGAAACACAGATACGCAGTATTTT
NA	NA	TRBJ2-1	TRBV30	CAWSVAATLYNEQFF	TGTGCCTGGAGTGTAGCGGCCACGCTCTACAATGAGCAGTTCTTC
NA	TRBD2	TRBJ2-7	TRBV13	CASSQGLAGGPEQYF	TGTGCCAGCAGCCAGGGACTAGCGGGAGGGCCGGAGCAGTACTTC
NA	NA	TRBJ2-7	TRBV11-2	CASSLRSDRGIYEQYF	TGTGCCAGCAGCTTAAGATCTGATAGGGGAATTTACGAGCAGTACTTC
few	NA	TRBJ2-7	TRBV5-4	CASSSPAGEQYF	TGTGCCAGCAGCTCTCCAGCGGGCGAGCAGTACTTC
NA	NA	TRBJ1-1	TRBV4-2	CASSQGGGDGNTEAFF	TGTGCCAGCAGCCAAGGGGGAGGAGATGGGAACACTGAAGCTTTCTTT
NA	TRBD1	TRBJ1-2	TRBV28	CASSSGGIYGYTF	TGTGCCAGCAGCTCAGGGGGAATCTATGGCTACACCTTC
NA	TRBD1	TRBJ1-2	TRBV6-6	CASRKTGDYGYTF	TGTGCCAGCAGGAAAACAGGGGACTATGGCTACACCTTC
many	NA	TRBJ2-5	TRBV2	CASSDGYQETQYF	TGTGCCAGCAGTGACGGGTACCAAGAGACCCAGTACTTC
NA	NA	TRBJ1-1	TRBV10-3	CAISDTGDGEAFF	TGTGCCATCAGTGACACGGGGGATGGAGAAGCTTTCTTT
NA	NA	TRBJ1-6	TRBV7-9	CASSSPGSSYNSPLHF	TGTGCCAGCAGCTCACCCGGGAGCTCCTATAATTCACCCCTCCACTTT
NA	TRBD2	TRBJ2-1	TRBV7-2	CASSTRGLAGGSSYNEQFF	TGTGCCAGCAGCACCCGGGGACTAGCGGGAGGTAGCTCCTACAATGAGCAGTTCTTC
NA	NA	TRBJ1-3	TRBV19	CASSRDAGGNTIYF	TGTGCCAGTAGTCGAGACGCGGGAGGGAACACCATATATTTT
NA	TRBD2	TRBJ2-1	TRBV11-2	CASSLVAGGSNEQFF	TGTGCCAGCAGCTTAGTAGCGGGAGGTTCTAATGAGCAGTTCTTC
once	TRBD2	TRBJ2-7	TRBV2	CASGGGRGTTYEQYF	TGTGCCAGCGGGGGAGGGCGCGGGACGACCTACGAGCAGTACTTC
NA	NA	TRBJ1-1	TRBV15	CATSRDLAENTEAFF	TGTGCCACCAGCAGAGATCTGGCAGAGAACACTGAAGCTTTCTTT
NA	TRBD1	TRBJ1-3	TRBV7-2	CASSPDRVGGNTIYF	TGTGCCAGCAGCCCGGACAGGGTCGGTGGAAACACCATATATTTT
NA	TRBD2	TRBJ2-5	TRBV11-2	CASSRPGGQETQYF	TGTGCCAGCAGCCGCCCGGGGGGGCAAGAGACCCAGTACTTC
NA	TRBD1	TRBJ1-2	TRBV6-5	CASSPDRVKGYTF	TGTGCCAGCAGTCCCGACAGGGTCAAGGGCTACACCTTC
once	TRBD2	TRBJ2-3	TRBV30	CAWRTGTSGTDTQYF	TGTGCCTGGAGAACCGGGACTAGCGGCACAGATACGCAGTATTTT
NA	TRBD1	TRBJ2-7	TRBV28	CASTGQVPYEQYF	TGTGCCAGCACAGGACAGGTCCCCTACGAGCAGTACTTC
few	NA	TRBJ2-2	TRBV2	CASSESGQGSGELFF	TGTGCCAGCAGTGAGAGTGGCCAGGGCTCCGGGGAGCTGTTTTTT
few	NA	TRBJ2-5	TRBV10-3	CAISESSGETQYF	TGTGCCATCAGTGAGTCCAGTGGAGAGACCCAGTACTTC
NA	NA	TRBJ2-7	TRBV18	CASSPPSRAYEQYF	TGTGCCAGCTCACCACCAAGTAGAGCCTACGAGCAGTACTTC
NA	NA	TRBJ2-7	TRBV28	CASSLQRPSYEQYF	TGTGCCAGCAGTTTGCAGCGCCCGAGTTACGAGCAGTACTTC
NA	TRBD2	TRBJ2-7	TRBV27	CASAARAGDPYEQYF	TGTGCCAGCGCCGCCAGAGCGGGAGATCCCTACGAGCAGTACTTC
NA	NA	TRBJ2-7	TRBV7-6	CASSKGHLYEQYF	TGTGCCAGCAGCAAGGGACACCTCTACGAGCAGTACTTC